The rows below give T cell receptor beta chains drawn from one sample of a study of radiotherapy plus CTLA-4 blockade in lung cancer. The assay was immunoSEQ multiplex PCR, and TCRdb's table has in-frame clones only and misses some. The sample shows about 98,000 clones, 82% of them seen only once. The sample here was peripheral blood, taken from a patient treated with radiotherapy plus ipilimumab. The origin of the receptors is a human donor with non-small cell lung cancer who had a partial response to radiotherapy plus ipilimumab. CDR3s include the opening cysteine and the closing phenylalanine or tryptophan. D genes are given only for firm matches. Not every row has a clone size; where given, it reads once, few, many or a size class.

>TRBJ1-2|TRBV5-4|-|TRBD1
CASSPLGTGAGYTF
TGTGCCAGCAGCCCCCTTGGGACAGGGGCTGGCTACACCTTC
>TRBJ2-7|TRBV6-1|-|TRBD2
CASIERREGREQYF
TGTGCCAGCATCGAGAGGCGGGAGGGCCGCGAGCAGTACTTC
>TRBJ2-7|TRBV7-3|-|TRBD2
CASSKRENYEQYF
TGTGCCAGCAGTAAGCGGGAGAACTACGAGCAGTACTTC
>TRBJ2-1|TRBV7-2|-|TRBD1
CASSSIQGIEQFF
TGTGCCAGCAGCTCCATACAGGGGATTGAGCAGTTCTTC
>TRBJ1-4|TRBV5-1|-|-
CASTRSSTNEKLFF
TGCGCCAGCACGCGGTCCTCAACTAATGAAAAACTGTTTTTT
>TRBJ1-5|TRBV29-1|-|-
CSVKTGGNQPQHF
TGCAGCGTTAAAACAGGAGGGAATCAGCCCCAGCATTTT
>TRBJ2-5|TRBV15|-|-
CAPSRTRAQETQYF
TGTGCCCCCAGCAGAACCAGGGCCCAAGAGACCCAGTACTTC
>TRBJ1-3|TRBV4-2|-|-
CASSQDGGGRGNTIYF
TGTGCCAGCAGCCAAGACGGGGGGGGCAGGGGAAACACCATATATTTT
>TRBJ2-1|TRBV25-1|-|-
CASSRREGRDNEQFF
TGTGCCAGCAGTCGGCGGGAAGGACGGGACAATGAGCAGTTCTTC
>TRBJ2-3|TRBV29-1|-|TRBD1
CSVEGRDRGGDTQYF
TGCAGCGTTGAAGGACGCGACAGGGGGGGAGATACGCAGTATTTT
>TRBJ1-2|TRBV10-3|-|-
CAISESGDGYTF
TGTGCCATCAGTGAATCAGGGGATGGCTACACCTTC
>TRBJ2-1|TRBV5-5|-|-
CASSPEVFGREQFF
TGTGCCAGCAGCCCGGAGGTTTTTGGTCGCGAGCAGTTCTTC
>TRBJ2-5|TRBV7-9|-|TRBD2
CASSYDIAGGETQYF
TGTGCCAGCAGCTACGACATAGCGGGAGGGGAGACCCAGTACTTC
>TRBJ2-1|TRBV7-2|-|TRBD2
CASSLAGGRGWFF
TGTGCCAGCAGCTTAGCAGGCGGGAGGGGGTGGTTCTTC
>TRBJ2-5|TRBV5-1|-|TRBD1
CASSGQGETQYF
TGCGCCAGCAGCGGACAGGGAGAGACCCAGTACTTC
>TRBJ2-7|TRBV5-5|once|TRBD1
CASGDRGEQYF
TGTGCCAGCGGGGACAGGGGCGAGCAGTACTTC
>TRBJ1-2|TRBV4-1|-|-
CASSQGLAGVHYGYTF
TGCGCCAGCAGCCAAGGATTAGCAGGGGTACACTATGGCTACACCTTC
>TRBJ2-7|TRBV5-1|-|TRBD2
CASSPEDGEGPYF
TGCGCCAGCAGCCCGGAGGACGGGGAGGGTCCGTACTTC
>TRBJ1-1|TRBV5-1|-|-
CASSLAGFTEAFF
TGCGCCAGCAGCTTGGCAGGCTTCACTGAAGCTTTCTTT
>TRBJ2-2|TRBV5-1|few|-
CASSLAAVTSRNTGELFF
TGCGCCAGCAGCTTGGCCGCCGTAACTAGCAGAAACACCGGGGAGCTGTTTTTT
>TRBJ2-5|TRBV11-2|-|TRBD1
CASSSDRAHQETQYF
TGTGCCAGCAGCTCCGACAGGGCCCACCAAGAGACCCAGTACTTC
>TRBJ2-7|TRBV6-6|-|-
CASSYSIGYEQYF
TGTGCCAGCAGTTACTCGATCGGCTACGAGCAGTACTTC
>TRBJ2-3|TRBV6-4|-|-
CASSGRGTSTDTQYF
TGTGCCAGCAGTGGGCGGGGAACTAGCACAGATACGCAGTATTTT
>TRBJ2-5|TRBV5-6|-|-
CASSIGTTPRETQYF
TGTGCCAGCAGCATAGGGACAACTCCTCGGGAGACCCAGTACTTC
>TRBJ2-2|TRBV28|-|TRBD1
CASTPGQGAGGELFF
TGTGCCAGCACTCCGGGACAGGGGGCGGGCGGGGAGCTGTTTTTT
>TRBJ1-1|TRBV29-1|-|-
CSVDRGGTEAFF
TGCAGCGTTGATCGAGGGGGCACTGAAGCTTTCTTT
>TRBJ2-3|TRBV5-1|-|-
CASSPGDTQYF
TGCGCCAGCAGCCCTGGCGATACGCAGTATTTT
>TRBJ2-1|TRBV19|-|TRBD2
CASSMAPLAGGSWEQFF
TGTGCCAGTAGTATGGCCCCTCTAGCGGGAGGGTCGTGGGAGCAGTTCTTC
>TRBJ2-1|TRBV11-3|-|TRBD2
CASSLRGTSAYNEQFF
TGTGCCAGCAGCTTAAGAGGGACTAGCGCTTACAATGAGCAGTTCTTC
>TRBJ1-4|TRBV5-4|few|TRBD1
CASSWRGGGEKLFF
TGTGCCAGCAGCTGGCGAGGGGGCGGTGAAAAACTGTTTTTT
>TRBJ2-1|TRBV7-2|-|-
CASSIMGQPYNEQFF
TGTGCCAGCAGTATTATGGGGCAGCCCTACAATGAGCAGTTCTTC
>TRBJ2-5|TRBV25-1|-|TRBD1
CASSLGQRRETQYF
TGTGCCAGCAGTCTGGGACAGCGCCGCGAGACCCAGTACTTC
>TRBJ2-7|TRBV2|-|TRBD1
CASSQDRADEQYF
TGTGCCAGCAGTCAAGACAGGGCGGACGAGCAGTACTTC
>TRBJ1-1|TRBV5-1|few|-
CASSLGGRFTEAFF
TGCGCCAGCAGCTTGGGGGGGCGGTTCACTGAAGCTTTCTTT
>TRBJ1-1|TRBV7-9|-|-
CASSLPNLRTEAFF
TGTGCCAGCAGCCTACCCAACTTGAGGACTGAAGCTTTCTTT
>TRBJ1-1|TRBV6-6|-|-
CASSRQVDEAFF
TGTGCCAGCAGTCGACAGGTTGATGAAGCTTTCTTT
>TRBJ2-2|TRBV6-5|few|-
CASSYEHRTGELFF
TGTGCCAGCAGTTACGAACACCGAACCGGGGAGCTGTTTTTT
>TRBJ2-7|TRBV27|few|-
CASSLSDQGFWEQYF
TGTGCCAGCAGTTTATCGGACCAGGGGTTCTGGGAGCAGTACTTC
>TRBJ2-1|TRBV30|-|TRBD2
CAWTGRASGRARKNEQFF
TGTGCCTGGACCGGGAGGGCTAGCGGGAGAGCGCGGAAAAATGAGCAGTTCTTC
>TRBJ1-1|TRBV5-5|-|-
CASSSGQKGAFF
TGTGCCAGCAGCTCTGGACAGAAAGGAGCTTTCTTT
>TRBJ1-2|TRBV5-1|-|-
CASSSRDGRDGGYTF
TGCGCCAGCAGCTCCCGCGACGGCAGGGATGGTGGCTACACCTTC
>TRBJ2-7|TRBV6-5|-|TRBD2
CASGGGQYF
TGTGCCAGCGGGGGGGGGCAGTACTTC
>TRBJ2-3|TRBV7-3|-|-
CASSLSSGSTDTQYF
TGTGCCAGCAGCTTAAGTTCGGGTAGCACAGATACGCAGTATTTT
>TRBJ1-1|TRBV28|few|TRBD1
CASNKQGVTEAFF
TGTGCCAGCAACAAACAGGGGGTGACTGAAGCTTTCTTT
>TRBJ2-7|TRBV5-4|few|-
CASSFGKTGYEQYF
TGTGCCAGCAGCTTCGGTAAGACTGGCTACGAGCAGTACTTC
>TRBJ2-7|TRBV7-6|-|-
CASSLTGRAYEQYF
TGTGCCAGCAGCTTAACGGGCAGGGCCTACGAGCAGTACTTC